This section outlines one T cell receptor (beta chain) sequence together with its context. Its cognate antigen is unknown. The CDR3 covers 14 residues. The V segment lost 5 bases and the J segment 1 base; nucleotides outside the gene matches: 3. Germline assignment: CDR1 SNHLY and CDR2 FYNNEI. Construction of TCR beta libraries was performed using quantitative 5'-RACE with molecular barcodes. TCRdb passed the 5' RACE reads through MiXCR, listing each CDR3 protein once. The sample gives a few hundred thousand distinct CDR3 sequences, about a fifth of which show up once; about 15% is in the top ten. The data belong to a study of CD8 T cells in ankylosing spondylitis. Overall study results and limits: Earlier work had already found some motif variants in reactive arthritis synovial fluid and blood. Disease-associated clonotypes exhibited CD8+ identity and were relatively infrequent in peripheral blood. Enrichment of disease-linked clones was reportedly significant in matched ankylosing spondylitis synovial fluid. Blood from ankylosing spondylitis patients appeared to carry a characteristic roughly eight-variant TCR beta motif.

The origin of this receptor is a male donor with ankylosing spondylitis. The genes are TRBV2 and TRBJ2-5; 8 bases map to TRBD1. Sample: blood, either unsorted or a sorted T cell fraction (not recorded which). This CDR3 is CASSPDRGQETQYF. CDR3 bases: TGTGCCAGCAGTCCAGACAGGGGCCAAGAGACCCAGTACTTC.